These T cell receptor beta chains were read from a single sample in a study of tumor-infiltrating lymphocytes in localized non-small cell lung cancer. Sequenced by immunoSEQ multiplex PCR; TCRdb stores in-frame clones only, minus some. The table includes fewer than 15,000 clones, less than 80% detected once. What was sequenced was uninvolved lung tissue not adjacent to the tumor. These receptor sequences come from a human donor with non-small cell lung cancer. Each CDR3 is given without its conserved first and last residue. The order of the fields is V gene, D gene, J gene, CDR3 protein. D genes are given only for firm matches.

>TRBV4-3|.|TRBJ2-1
ASRQTSNSYDEQF
>TRBV19|TRBD1|TRBJ1-2
ASSRQMGQGSGGYT
>TRBV5-6|.|TRBJ1-5
ASSLGYSNQPQH
>TRBV6-5|.|TRBJ2-3
ASRTGRSVDTQY
>TRBV7-2|.|TRBJ2-1
ASSLRTNPYNEQF
>TRBV19|TRBD2|TRBJ2-3
ASSIGVKGLAGRRDTQY
>TRBV7-9|TRBD1|TRBJ1-2
AGLQGNYGYT
>TRBV7-2|TRBD1|TRBJ2-7
ASSWTGNLYEQY
>TRBV21-1|.|TRBJ2-2
ASSGQGAGELF
>TRBV21-1|.|TRBJ1-1
ASSTLRIANTEAF
>TRBV6-5|.|TRBJ2-5
ASSYSATGLGETQY
>TRBV11-2|.|TRBJ2-1
ASSLGRYNEQF
>TRBV19|TRBD2|TRBJ2-2
ASSLAGGFTGELF
>TRBV18|TRBD1|TRBJ2-5
ASSPPTGTQETQY
>TRBV27|TRBD2|TRBJ2-1
ASSLGGLAGFYEQF
>TRBV7-2|TRBD2|TRBJ2-5
ASSQAFGGQETQY
>TRBV4-1|TRBD1|TRBJ1-2
ASSQDTGTGRDGYT
>TRBV28|.|TRBJ1-5
ASTKRQVYQPQH
>TRBV19|.|TRBJ2-2
ASSEMGLTGELF
>TRBV6-6|.|TRBJ2-2
ASSYSAGELF
>TRBV10-3|.|TRBJ2-6
AISGPMYSSGANVLT
>TRBV7-6|.|TRBJ1-1
ASSHDLNTEAF
>TRBV2|.|TRBJ2-3
ASSSGHLGFTDTQY
>TRBV27|.|TRBJ1-1
ASKKGGEAF
>TRBV27|.|TRBJ2-1
ASSPWGRGMRSYNEQF
>TRBV5-1|.|TRBJ2-3
ASSFGQATRKGSTDTQY
>TRBV5-1|TRBD1|TRBJ1-6
ASTSGQSSYNSPLH
>TRBV29-1|TRBD1|TRBJ2-2
SAGTVSSGELF
>TRBV5-4|.|TRBJ2-3
ASSWTRGADTQY
>TRBV10-3|TRBD2|TRBJ2-5
AISARSGGTQETQY
>TRBV6-6|.|TRBJ1-2
ASSSTQAPHPYGYT
>TRBV28|TRBD2|TRBJ2-1
ASSLPGTSGRNEQF
>TRBV7-8|TRBD2|TRBJ2-1
ASSPFRVLAGVLATGIEQF
>TRBV19|.|TRBJ2-5
ASSLRAGETQY
>TRBV7-8|TRBD1|TRBJ1-1
ASSSRTGEAF
>TRBV5-1|TRBD1|TRBJ1-4
ASSLEGQGGKLF
>TRBV5-8|.|TRBJ2-3
ASSLGAGIDDTQY
>TRBV27|.|TRBJ2-3
ASSLQDPSTDTQY
>TRBV5-1|.|TRBJ2-5
ASSPRGPGQETQY
>TRBV4-1|TRBD1|TRBJ1-4
ASSQEWDRGFEKLF
>TRBV21-1|.|TRBJ2-3
ASGLLHTQY
>TRBV10-3|TRBD1|TRBJ1-1
ATGEQGATEAF
>TRBV4-1|.|TRBJ1-3
ASSQGPGETWNTIY
>TRBV7-9|.|TRBJ1-1
ASSLDIGAGTEAF
>TRBV18|.|TRBJ2-1
ASSSIGDPRDEQF
>TRBV7-9|.|TRBJ1-5
ASSLGQAAEPQH
>TRBV30|.|TRBJ1-3
AWSTFSGNTIY
>TRBV28|.|TRBJ2-1
ASSPSGGSYNEQF
>TRBV7-2|.|TRBJ1-1
ASSPLTAETEAF
>TRBV5-1|TRBD2|TRBJ2-1
ASSLLAGEQF
>TRBV5-5|.|TRBJ2-7
ASSSTWMNYEQY
>TRBV27|TRBD2|TRBJ2-4
ATSSRGAGKNIQY
>TRBV11-3|.|TRBJ2-7
ASSLQGLGEQY
>TRBV9|.|TRBJ1-2
ASSVVVTYGYT
>TRBV7-2|.|TRBJ1-1
ASSFNWRGTEAF